The entry below describes one T cell receptor beta chain. Its antigen is unknown. With 60 Vbeta and 13 Jbeta primers, the PCR was carried out. Assay: immunoSEQ multiplex PCR; the TCRdb copy retains only in-frame clones and omits some. The profile shows about 130,000 clones, approximately 80% of them singletons. V was clipped by 10 bases and J by 4 bases, with 8 bases between them. The CDR3 consists of 10 residues. Looked up from germline, CDR1 is MDHEN and CDR2 is SYDVKM. The data stem from a study of cytomegalovirus exposure and HLA in healthy donors. Background on the study: From 150 million to 200 million T cells, an earlier analysis saw approximately 110 million unique TCR beta sequences. Of all 370 or so donors who were genotyped, roughly 81% belonged to the Caucasian-associated ancestry cluster. Points from the study as a whole: The dataset shows that most TCR sequences were rare, while some public TCRs occurred in many donors. Three chains linked to CMV were shown in vitro to be specific for CMV antigens.

The source material was PBMCs. The chain couples TRBV28 to TRBJ2-7; D call uncertain. This receptor was identified in a woman in her 40s in good health and CMV-seronegative. In DNA, the CDR3 is TGTGCCACCGACAAATACGAGCAGTACTTC. Protein sequence: CATDKYEQYF. The full variable domain, completed using reference TRBV28 and TRBJ2-7, is DVKVTQSSRYLVKRTGEKVFLECVQDMDHENMFWYRQDPGLGLRLIYFSYDVKMKEKGDIPEGYSVSREKKERFSLILESASTNQTSMYLCATDKYEQYFGPGTRLTVT.